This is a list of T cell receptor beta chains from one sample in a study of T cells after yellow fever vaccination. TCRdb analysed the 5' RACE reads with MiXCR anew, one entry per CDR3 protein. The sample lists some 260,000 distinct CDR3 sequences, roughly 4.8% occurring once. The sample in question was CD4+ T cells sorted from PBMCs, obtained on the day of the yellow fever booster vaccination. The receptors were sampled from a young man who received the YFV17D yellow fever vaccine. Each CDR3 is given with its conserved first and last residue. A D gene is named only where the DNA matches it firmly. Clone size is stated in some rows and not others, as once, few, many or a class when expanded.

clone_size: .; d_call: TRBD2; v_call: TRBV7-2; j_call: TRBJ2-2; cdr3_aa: CASSRTRDTGELFF; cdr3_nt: TGTGCCAGCAGCCGGACTAGAGACACCGGGGAGCTGTTTTTT
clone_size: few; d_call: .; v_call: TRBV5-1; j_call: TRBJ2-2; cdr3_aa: CASSLVETGELFF; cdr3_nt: TGCGCCAGCAGCTTGGTAGAGACCGGGGAGCTGTTTTTT
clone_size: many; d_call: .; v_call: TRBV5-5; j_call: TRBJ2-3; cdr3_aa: CASSLPGTDTQYF; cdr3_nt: TGTGCCAGCAGCTTGCCGGGCACAGATACGCAGTATTTT
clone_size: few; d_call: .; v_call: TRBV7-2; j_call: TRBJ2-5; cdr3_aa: CASSLGLVGETQYF; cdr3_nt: TGTGCCAGCAGCCTGGGACTGGTCGGGGAGACCCAGTACTTC
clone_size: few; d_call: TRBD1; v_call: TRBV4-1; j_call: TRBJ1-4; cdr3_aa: CASSQEAGGSQKLFF; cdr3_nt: TGCGCCAGCAGCCAAGAAGCAGGGGGTTCGCAAAAACTGTTTTTT
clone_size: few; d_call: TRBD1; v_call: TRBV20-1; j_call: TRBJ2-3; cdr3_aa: CSAYGQGTDTQYF; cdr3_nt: TGCAGTGCCTATGGACAGGGCACAGATACGCAGTATTTT
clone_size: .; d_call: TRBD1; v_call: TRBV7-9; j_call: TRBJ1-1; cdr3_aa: CASSFLTGGSTEAFF; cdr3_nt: TGTGCCAGCAGCTTTTTGACAGGGGGTTCTACTGAAGCTTTCTTT
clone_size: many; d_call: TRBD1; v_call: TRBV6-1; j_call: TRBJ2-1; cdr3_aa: CASSGKPGQGSVEQFF; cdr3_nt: TGTGCCAGCAGTGGGAAACCGGGACAGGGGTCGGTGGAGCAGTTCTTC
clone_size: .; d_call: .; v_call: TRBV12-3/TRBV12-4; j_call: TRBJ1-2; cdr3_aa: CASSLALPGGGGGYTF; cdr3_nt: TGTGCCAGCAGTTTAGCGCTTCCGGGGGGAGGAGGTGGCTACACCTTC
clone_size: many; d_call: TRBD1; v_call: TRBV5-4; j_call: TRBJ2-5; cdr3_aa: CASSLDPGGETQYF; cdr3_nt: TGTGCCAGCAGCTTGGATCCAGGGGGAGAGACCCAGTACTTC
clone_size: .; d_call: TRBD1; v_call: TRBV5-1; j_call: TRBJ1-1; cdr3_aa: CASSEAGQGRVAFF; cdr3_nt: TGCGCCAGCAGCGAAGCGGGACAGGGGAGGGTGGCTTTCTTT
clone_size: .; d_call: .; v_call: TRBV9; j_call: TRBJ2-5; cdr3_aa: CASSPRGTSETQYF; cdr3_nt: TGTGCCAGCAGCCCCCGCGGGACCAGCGAGACCCAGTACTTC
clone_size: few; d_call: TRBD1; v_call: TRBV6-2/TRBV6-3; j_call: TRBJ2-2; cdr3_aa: CASSWTGDTGELFF; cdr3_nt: TGTGCCAGCAGTTGGACAGGAGACACCGGGGAGCTGTTTTTT
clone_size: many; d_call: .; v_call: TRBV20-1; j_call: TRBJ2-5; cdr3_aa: CSAGVLRMETQYF; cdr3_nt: TGCAGTGCAGGGGTACTCCGGATGGAGACCCAGTACTTC
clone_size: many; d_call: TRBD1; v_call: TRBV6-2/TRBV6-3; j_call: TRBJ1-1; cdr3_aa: CASSRTGGTEAFF; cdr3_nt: TGTGCCAGCAGTCGGACAGGAGGCACTGAAGCTTTCTTT
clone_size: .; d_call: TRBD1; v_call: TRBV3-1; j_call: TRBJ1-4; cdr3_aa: CASSQGDRGNEKLFF; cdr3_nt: TGTGCCAGCAGCCAAGGAGACAGGGGAAATGAAAAACTGTTTTTT
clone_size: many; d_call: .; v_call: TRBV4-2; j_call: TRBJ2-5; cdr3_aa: CASSPPPGTQYF; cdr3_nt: TGTGCCAGCAGCCCTCCCCCCGGGACCCAGTACTTC
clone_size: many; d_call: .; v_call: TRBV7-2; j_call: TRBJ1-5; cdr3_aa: CASSHGGESQPQHF; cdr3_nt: TGTGCCAGCAGCCACGGGGGGGAAAGTCAGCCCCAGCATTTT
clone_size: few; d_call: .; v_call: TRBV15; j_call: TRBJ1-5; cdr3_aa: CATSVRINWEVNQPQHF; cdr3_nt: TGTGCCACCAGCGTACGGATTAATTGGGAGGTCAATCAGCCCCAGCATTTT
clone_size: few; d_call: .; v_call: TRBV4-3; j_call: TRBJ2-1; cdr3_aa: CASSQDKRYNEQFF; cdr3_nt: TGCGCCAGCAGCCAAGATAAGCGCTACAATGAGCAGTTCTTC
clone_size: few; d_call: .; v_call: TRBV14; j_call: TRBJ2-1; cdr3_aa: CASSLEYEQFF; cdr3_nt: TGTGCCAGCAGTCTCGAATACGAGCAGTTCTTC
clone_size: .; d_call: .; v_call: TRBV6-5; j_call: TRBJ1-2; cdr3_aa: CASTEGGLLNYGYTF; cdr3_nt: TGTGCCAGCACCGAGGGGGGCCTGCTAAACTATGGCTACACCTTC
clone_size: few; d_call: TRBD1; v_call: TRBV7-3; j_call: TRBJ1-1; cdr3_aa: CASSPSGGTGQAFF; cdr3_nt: TGTGCCAGCAGCCCATCCGGCGGGACAGGGCAAGCTTTCTTT
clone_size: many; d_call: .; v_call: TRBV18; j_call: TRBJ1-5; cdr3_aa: CASSITGLNQPQHF; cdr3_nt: TGTGCCAGCTCTATCACAGGACTGAATCAGCCCCAGCATTTT
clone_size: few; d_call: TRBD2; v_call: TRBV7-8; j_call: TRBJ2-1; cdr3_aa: CASNAAGVLNEQFF; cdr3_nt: TGTGCCAGCAACGCTGCGGGGGTACTCAATGAGCAGTTCTTC
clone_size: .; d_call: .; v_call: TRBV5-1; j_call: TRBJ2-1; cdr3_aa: CASSPTPGYNEQFF; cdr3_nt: TGCGCCAGCAGCCCGACCCCGGGTTACAATGAGCAGTTCTTC
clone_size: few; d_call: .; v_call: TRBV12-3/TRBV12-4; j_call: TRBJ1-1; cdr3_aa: CASSYRARNTEAFF; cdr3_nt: TGTGCCAGCAGCTACAGGGCCCGGAACACTGAAGCTTTCTTT
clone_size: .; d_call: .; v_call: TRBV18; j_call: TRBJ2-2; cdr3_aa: CASSPLNTGELFF; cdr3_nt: TGTGCCAGCTCACCACTAAACACCGGGGAGCTGTTTTTT
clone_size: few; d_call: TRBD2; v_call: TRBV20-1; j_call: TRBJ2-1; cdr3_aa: CSARAARAGGRGEQFF; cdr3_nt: TGCAGTGCTAGAGCGGCCCGAGCGGGGGGGCGGGGTGAGCAGTTCTTC
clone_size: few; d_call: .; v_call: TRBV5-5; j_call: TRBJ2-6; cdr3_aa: CASSLDVSSGANVLTF; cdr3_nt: TGTGCCAGCAGCTTGGATGTTAGCTCTGGGGCCAACGTCCTGACTTTC
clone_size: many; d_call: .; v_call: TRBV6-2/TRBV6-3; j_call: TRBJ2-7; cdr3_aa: CASSYFLGVSYEQYF; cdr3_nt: TGTGCCAGCAGTTACTTCCTTGGGGTCTCCTACGAGCAGTACTTC
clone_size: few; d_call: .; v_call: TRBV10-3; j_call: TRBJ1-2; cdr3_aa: CAISSTGTYSRRANYGYTF; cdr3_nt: TGTGCCATCAGCTCCACCGGGACGTACTCCCGGAGGGCTAACTATGGCTACACCTTC
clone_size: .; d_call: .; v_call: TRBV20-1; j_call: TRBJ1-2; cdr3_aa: CSARGPANRYTF; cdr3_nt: TGCAGTGCTAGAGGACCGGCCAACCGCTACACCTTC
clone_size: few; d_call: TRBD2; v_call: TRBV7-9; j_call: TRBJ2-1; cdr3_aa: CASNPSGGLNEQFF; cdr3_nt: TGTGCCAGCAACCCTAGCGGGGGTTTGAATGAGCAGTTCTTC
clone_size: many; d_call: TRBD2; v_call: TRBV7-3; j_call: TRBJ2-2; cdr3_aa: CASSRSGGPNTGELFF; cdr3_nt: TGTGCCAGCAGCCGTAGCGGGGGGCCGAACACCGGGGAGCTGTTTTTT
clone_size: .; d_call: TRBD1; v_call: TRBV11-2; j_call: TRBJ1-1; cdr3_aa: CASSLEWTGRAFF; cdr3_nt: TGTGCCAGCAGCTTAGAATGGACAGGAAGAGCTTTCTTT
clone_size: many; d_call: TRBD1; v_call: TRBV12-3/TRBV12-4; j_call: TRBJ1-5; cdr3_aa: CASSPRQGQPQHF; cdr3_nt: TGTGCCAGCAGCCCCCGACAGGGACAGCCCCAGCATTTT
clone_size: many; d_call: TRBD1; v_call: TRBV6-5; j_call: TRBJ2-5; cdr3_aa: CASSYWASPGQGHRETQYF; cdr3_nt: TGTGCCAGCAGTTACTGGGCCTCTCCGGGACAGGGTCATCGAGAGACCCAGTACTTC
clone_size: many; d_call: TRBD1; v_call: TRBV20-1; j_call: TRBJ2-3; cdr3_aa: CSLWQGATDTQYF; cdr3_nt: TGCTCACTCTGGCAGGGGGCGACAGATACGCAGTATTTT
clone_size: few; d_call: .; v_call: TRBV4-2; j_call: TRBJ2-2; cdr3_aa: CASSHTLANTGELFF; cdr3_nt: TGTGCCAGCAGCCATACTTTGGCGAACACCGGGGAGCTGTTTTTT
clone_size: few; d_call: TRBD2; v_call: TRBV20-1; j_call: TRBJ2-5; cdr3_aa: CSAPAIGGWETQYF; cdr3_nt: TGCAGTGCCCCCGCGATCGGGGGGTGGGAGACCCAGTACTTC
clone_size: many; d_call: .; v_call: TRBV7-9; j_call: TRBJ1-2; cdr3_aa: CASSLISVAGRYTF; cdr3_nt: TGTGCCAGCAGCTTAATTAGCGTGGCTGGTCGCTACACCTTC
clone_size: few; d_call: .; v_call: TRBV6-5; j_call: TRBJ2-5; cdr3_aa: CASRRDFYEAETQYF; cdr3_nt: TGTGCCAGCAGGAGGGACTTTTACGAGGCGGAGACCCAGTACTTC
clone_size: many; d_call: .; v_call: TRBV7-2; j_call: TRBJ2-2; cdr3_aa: CASSLVALGTELFF; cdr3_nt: TGTGCCAGCAGCTTAGTGGCGCTAGGAACGGAGCTGTTTTTT
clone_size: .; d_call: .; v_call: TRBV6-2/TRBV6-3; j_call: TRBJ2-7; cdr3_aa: CASKPGFSTYEQYF; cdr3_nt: TGTGCCAGCAAGCCGGGTTTCTCCACCTACGAGCAGTACTTC
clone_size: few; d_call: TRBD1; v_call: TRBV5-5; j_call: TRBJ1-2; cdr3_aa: CASSLSTGQRGYGYTF; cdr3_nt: TGTGCCAGCAGTTTGTCCACGGGACAGAGGGGATATGGCTACACCTTC
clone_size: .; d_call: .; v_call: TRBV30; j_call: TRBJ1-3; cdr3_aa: CAWARDFNTIYF; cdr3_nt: TGTGCCTGGGCAAGGGATTTCAACACCATATATTTT
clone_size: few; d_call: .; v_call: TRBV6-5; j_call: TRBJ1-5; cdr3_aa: CASRRAARDNQPQHF; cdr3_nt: TGTGCCAGCAGACGCGCCGCCAGAGACAATCAGCCCCAGCATTTT
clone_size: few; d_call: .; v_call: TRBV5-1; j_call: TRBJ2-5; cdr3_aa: CASQNGPHEKTQYF; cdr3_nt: TGCGCCAGCCAAAACGGCCCTCACGAGAAGACCCAGTACTTC